The rows below give T cell receptor beta chains drawn from one sample of a study of blood T cell repertoires in COVID-19. Sequencing used immunoSEQ multiplex PCR; TCRdb keeps in-frame clones, though not all of them. The table records 290,000 or so clones, roughly nine tenths of them present only once. Sequencing was performed on peripheral blood. The receptors come from a woman aged 25 to 39 with COVID-19, enrolled during active disease. The CDR3 runs from the conserved cysteine through the conserved F or W. D genes are given only for firm matches. Not every row has a clone size; where given, it reads once, few, many or a size class.

abundance,v_gene,j_gene,d_gene,CDR3nt,CDR3aa
NA,TRBV7-8,TRBJ1-2,NA,TGTGCCAGCAGCTTCGGCAGGCGCCTCTATGGCTACACCTTC,CASSFGRRLYGYTF
NA,TRBV4-1,TRBJ1-3,TRBD1,TGCGCCAGCAGCCCTTCGGACAGGGGAGTGACTGGAAACACCATATATTTT,CASSPSDRGVTGNTIYF
once,TRBV3-1/TRBV3-2,TRBJ2-7,NA,TGTGCCAGCAGCCTAATGGACAGCTCCTACGAGCAGTACTTC,CASSLMDSSYEQYF
few,TRBV13,TRBJ2-7,NA,TGTGCCAGCAGCCGACAGGCGGTAGACTACGAGCAGTACTTC,CASSRQAVDYEQYF
NA,TRBV11-1,TRBJ2-1,NA,TGTGCCAGCAGTCCAGACTCTCTGAGCTCCTACAATGAGCAGTTCTTC,CASSPDSLSSYNEQFF
NA,TRBV2,TRBJ2-2,TRBD1,TGTGCCCGCAGTGGACAGGGGGCAACCGGGGAGCTGTTTTTT,CARSGQGATGELFF
NA,TRBV2,TRBJ1-6,NA,TGTGCCAGCAGTCGAGAGAGCTCCTATAATTCACCCCTCCACTTT,CASSRESSYNSPLHF
NA,TRBV28,TRBJ1-2,NA,TGTGCCAGCAGTTTACAGGGAAGGGGCCCTATTGTCTACACCTTC,CASSLQGRGPIVYTF
NA,TRBV18,TRBJ1-4,TRBD1,TGTGCCAGCTCACGGACAGGGGAGGCTAATGAAAAACTGTTTTTT,CASSRTGEANEKLFF
NA,TRBV7-9,TRBJ1-3,TRBD1,TGTGCCAGCAGCTCCGGACAGGGAACTGGAAACACCATATATTTT,CASSSGQGTGNTIYF
NA,TRBV6-5,TRBJ1-2,NA,TGTGCCAGCAGTTACTCGTCGGGGGGCGGCTCGGATGGCTACACCTTC,CASSYSSGGGSDGYTF
NA,TRBV6-1,TRBJ2-7,NA,TGTGCCAGCAGTGAAGTTGGGGGCCCCTACGAGCAGTACTTC,CASSEVGGPYEQYF
NA,TRBV6-6,TRBJ1-1,NA,TGTGCCAGCAGAACAGATAGGAACACTGAAGCTTTCTTT,CASRTDRNTEAFF
NA,TRBV3-1/TRBV3-2,TRBJ2-7,TRBD2,TGTGCCAGCAGCCAAACCCTAGCGGGAAGCTACGAGCAGTACTTC,CASSQTLAGSYEQYF
NA,TRBV7-9,TRBJ2-1,NA,TGTGCCAGCAGCCGAACGACAGCGAGCTCCTACAATGAGCAGTTCTTC,CASSRTTASSYNEQFF